These 20 T cell receptor beta chains originate from one sample sequenced in a study of blood T cell repertoires in COVID-19 (dated by TCRdb to about 2020). The receptor library was made with the immunoSEQ multiplex PCR assay. TCRdb holds this immuneACCESS table with in-frame rearrangements only. Some clones are missing; in checked studies, unresolved V genes explain under half, and the rest has no known cause. This sample holds around 180,000 clones; about 85% were observed only once. The top ten hold less than 3.5% of the sample. The sequencing input was peripheral blood. The origin of the receptors is a woman aged 30 to 39 with active or convalescent COVID-19.

The V and J genes are TRBV5-4 and TRBJ2-7; no definite D call. Germline V gene lookup returns CDR1 SGHNT and CDR2 YYREEE (reference sequence). Between the trimmed V and J ends, which lost 1 base and 2 bases, there was a span of 10 bases. The CDR3 has 14 residues. The CDR3, as DNA: TGTGCCAGCAGCTTGCCTACAGAGACCTACGAGCAGTACTTC. It yields the protein CASSLPTETYEQYF. Full variable domain (remainder filled in from reference TRBV5-4 and TRBJ2-7): ETGVTQSPTHLIKTRGQQVTLRCSSQSGHNTVSWYQQALGQGPQFIFQYYREEENGRGNFPPRFSGLQFPNYSSELNVNALELDDSALYLCASSLPTETYEQYFGPGTRLTVT.

V and J are TRBV7-8 and TRBJ1-4, with D possibly TRBD1 on 5 matching bases. Trimming cost V 0 bases and J 6 bases, with 11 bases left between them. This CDR3 comprises 15 residues. The germline gives CDR1 SGHVS, CDR2 FQNEAQ. CDR3 loop: CASSLALGRDEKLFF. CDR3 nucleotide sequence: TGTGCCAGCAGCTTAGCGCTTGGCAGGGATGAAAAACTGTTTTTT.

This chain links TRBV2 with TRBJ1-3; TRBD1 agrees at 10 bases. Unmatched junction bases numbered 4, after V lost 8 bases and J lost 0 bases. The CDR3 is 15 residues long. CDR1 is SNHLY, CDR2 FYNNEI, per germline. DNA of the CDR3: TGTGCCAGCGGACAGGGGGGCAACTCTGGAAACACCATATATTTT. Its protein is CASGQGGNSGNTIYF.

The rearrangement links TRBV11-3 to TRBJ1-1; D perhaps matches TRBD1 (5 bases). Germline V gives CDR1 SGHNT, CDR2 YENEEA. Trimming took off 5 bases at V and 0 bases at J, with 13 bases between the two ends. The CDR3 spans 15 residues. The CDR3 here is CASSGLGGMNTEAFF. Written as DNA, the CDR3 is TGTGCCAGCAGCGGCTTGGGGGGAATGAACACTGAAGCTTTCTTT.

The rearrangement uses TRBV29-1 and TRBJ2-3; 15 bases are a match to TRBD2. With V trimmed by 4 bases and J by 1 base, 3 bases remained unmatched. Germline V gives CDR1 SQVTM, CDR2 ANQGSEA. The CDR3 runs 16 residues. The chain's CDR3 is CSVGTSGGGGTDTQYF. DNA for the CDR3: TGCAGCGTTGGGACTAGCGGGGGGGGTGGCACAGATACGCAGTATTTT.

CDR3 DNA: TGTGCCAGCAGTGCCTGGACAGGCCATGCAACTAATGAAAAACTGTTTTTT. Amino acids: CASSAWTGHATNEKLFF. The rearrangement joins TRBV6-1 to TRBJ1-4, with 7 bases aligning to TRBD1. With V trimmed by 4 bases and J by 0 bases, 8 bases remained unmatched. The CDR3 covers 17 residues. The germline V gene has CDR1 MNHNS and CDR2 SASEGT.

This rearrangement joins TRBV7-8 to TRBJ1-1; D remains ambiguous. The CDR3 consists of 15 residues. Trimming took 5 bases from V and 1 from J, leaving 14 bases between them. Germline V gives CDR1 SGHVS, CDR2 FQNEAQ. The CDR3 spells CASSPRVLGNTEAFF. Here the CDR3 DNA reads TGTGCCAGCAGCCCCCGAGTCCTTGGGAACACTGAAGCTTTCTTT.

The genes are TRBV15 and TRBJ1-4; no definite D call. The CDR3 loop spans 16 amino acids. Germline CDR1 reads LNHNV; CDR2 reads YYDKDF (reference sequence). The V end lost 1 base, the J end lost 5 bases, and 14 bases lay between the germline ends. DNA of the CDR3: TGTGCCACCAGCAGAGGAGCCGGGGAGGGAAATGAAAAACTGTTTTTT. Encoded protein: CATSRGAGEGNEKLFF.

This clone appeared a few times. At the DNA level, this CDR3 is encoded by other sequences in the same sample as well. The chain is built from TRBV6-2 or TRBV6-3 and TRBJ2-1; 8 bases match TRBD2. In germline, CDR1 is MNHEY, CDR2 SVGEGT. The CDR3 runs to 16 residues. J was trimmed by 7 bases and V by 2 bases; bases with no gene match: 10. DNA of the CDR3: TGTGCCAGCAGTTACCCGAGCGGGGGTGCTAGAAATGAGCAGTTCTTC. As protein: CASSYPSGGARNEQFF.

This chain connects TRBV18 to TRBJ1-2, with TRBD1 matching 9 bases. Germline V lookup: CDR1 KGHSH, CDR2 LQKENI. The CDR3 covers 14 residues. V shed 3 bases, J shed 8 bases, and the junction held 7 bases outside the gene matches. The CDR3 protein is CASSPRGQGSGYTF. The DNA of the CDR3 is TGTGCCAGCTCACCGAGAGGACAGGGGTCGGGCTACACCTTC.

The genes are TRBV30 and TRBJ1-1; D gene unclear. Germline V gives CDR1 GTSNPN, CDR2 SVGIG (reference sequence). The CDR3 totals 15 residues. Trimming took 2 bases from V and 0 from J, leaving 13 bases between them. The DNA for the CDR3 is TGTGCCTGGAGTACATCATATATTATGAACACTGAAGCTTTCTTT. Translation gives CAWSTSYIMNTEAFF.

The chain employs TRBV28 and TRBJ1-5; 7 nucleotides match TRBD1. With 4 bases clipped from V and 5 bases from J, the junction kept 8 bases outside the gene matches. The CDR3 extends over 15 amino acids. The V gene's germline CDR1 is MDHEN and CDR2 SYDVKM. This CDR3 is CASSSSDREHQPQHF. The CDR3 bases are TGTGCCAGCAGTTCCTCCGACAGGGAACATCAGCCCCAGCATTTT.

This chain uses TRBV23-1 with TRBJ1-6, with 8 bases matching TRBD1. TRBV23-1 is an ORF; its function is uncertain. This CDR3 has 14 amino acids. Trimming removed 6 bases from V and 5 bases from J; junction bases left unmatched: 3. CDR3 residues: CASSLQGDNSPLHF. The CDR3 DNA reads TGCGCCAGCAGCCTACAGGGGGATAATTCACCCCTCCACTTT.

This chain joins TRBV4-1 and TRBJ1-2, with 9 bases aligning to TRBD1. Losses at the gene ends were 4 bases for V and 1 base for J; bases not matched to a gene: 16. Germline V gene data show CDR1 as MGHRA and CDR2 as YSYEKL. The CDR3 spans 19 residues. This CDR3 reads CASSRFSGTGTRYNYGYTF. The CDR3 region has the DNA TGCGCCAGCAGCCGATTTTCCGGGACAGGGACTCGTTATAACTATGGCTACACCTTC.

The chain combines TRBV19 with TRBJ1-1; D may be TRBD1 (6 bases). The V gene's germline CDR1 is LNHDA and CDR2 SQIVND (reference sequence). This CDR3 has 19 residues. The ends were cut back, 2 bases at V and 2 bases at J, with 24 bases in the middle. CDR3 bases: TGTGCCAGTAGTATAAAGGTCTTTCAGGGCAGGGGATCCAACACTGAAGCTTTCTTT. Its protein is CASSIKVFQGRGSNTEAFF.

The rearrangement joins TRBV28 to TRBJ2-7; D possibly corresponds to TRBD1 (6 bases). The V gene's germline CDR1 is MDHEN and CDR2 SYDVKM. This CDR3 is built from 14 residues. With 9 bases removed from V and 1 base from J, the gap between germline ends came to 16 bases. CDR3 sequence reads: CASNAWTASYEQYF. In DNA, the CDR3 is TGTGCCAGTAACGCTTGGACAGCGTCCTACGAGCAGTACTTC. Using reference TRBV28 and TRBJ2-7 for the parts outside the CDR3, the full variable domain is DVKVTQSSRYLVKRTGEKVFLECVQDMDHENMFWYRQDPGLGLRLIYFSYDVKMKEKGDIPEGYSVSREKKERFSLILESASTNQTSMYLCASNAWTASYEQYFGPGTRLTVT.

The chain is built from TRBV12-3 or TRBV12-4 and TRBJ1-4; D perhaps matches TRBD1 (6 bases). V was shortened by 3 bases and J by 11 bases, with 10 bases between the two germline ends. This CDR3 has 12 residues. In nucleotides, the CDR3 is TGTGCCAGCAGTTTGCCGGACAGTAAACTGTTTTTT. Translation gives CASSLPDSKLFF.

The genes are TRBV6-2 or TRBV6-3 and TRBJ2-1; tentative D call: TRBD2 (7 bases). CDR1 is MNHEY, CDR2 SVGEGT, per germline. CDR3 length: 15 residues. Trimming shortened V by 0 bases and J by 8 bases, and 14 bases separated the two germline ends. The CDR3 region is CASSYSGEGGYEQFF. CDR3 DNA sequence: TGTGCCAGCAGTTACTCCGGGGAGGGGGGGTATGAGCAGTTCTTC.

The J gene is TRBJ1-3, the V gene TRBV6-1, with D uncertain. The germline gives CDR1 MNHNS, CDR2 SASEGT. The CDR3 has 12 amino acids. The V end was cut by 2 bases, the J end by 5 bases, with 4 bases between. The CDR3: CASSELRNTIYF. In nucleotides, the CDR3 is TGTGCCAGCAGTGAACTTCGAAACACCATATATTTT.

Points on this clone: This same CDR3 is encoded by further DNA sequences in the sample. The rearrangement links TRBV20-1 to TRBJ2-3, with D unresolved. Germline assignment: CDR1 DFQATT and CDR2 SNEGSKA (reference sequence). The CDR3 runs 11 residues. Deletions cut 5 bases from V and 1 base from J, with 4 bases between. CDR3 DNA: TGCAGTGCTGAGGGCACAGATACGCAGTATTTT. It yields the protein CSAEGTDTQYF.